Listed below are T cell receptor beta chains from one sample, sequenced in a study of molecular identifiers for immune sequencing clone quantification. MiXCR, run by TCRdb on the PCR reads, gives a single entry per CDR3 protein. Of about 640,000 distinct CDR3 sequences in the sample, 15% to 20% were seen once. The sequenced sample was naive CD8+ T cells from blood, with Jurkat cell RNA spiked in. These receptor sequences come from a human donor in good health. Some libraries in this study had Jurkat cell RNA spiked in. Each CDR3 is given with its conserved first and last residue. The D gene is left open where the match is weak. Rows may omit the clone size; those that give it use once, few, many or a size class.

TRBJ2-3	many	TRBV6-6	TRBD1	TGTGCCAGCAGTGCACCGGGACAGGCGGAGGAGCGCACAGATACGCAGTATTTT	CASSAPGQAEERTDTQYF
TRBJ2-7	NA	TRBV5-6	TRBD2	TGTGCCAGCGGAGTAGCGGGAGTATCGGAGCAGTACTTC	CASGVAGVSEQYF
TRBJ1-4	NA	TRBV4-3	TRBD1	TGCGCCAGCAGCCAGATGGGGACAGGCCATAATGAAAAACTGTTTTTT	CASSQMGTGHNEKLFF
TRBJ1-5	many	TRBV4-1	NA	TGCGCCAGCAGCCAAGATCGATGGAATCAGCCCCAGCATTTT	CASSQDRWNQPQHF
TRBJ1-1	many	TRBV19	NA	TGTGCCAGTAGTAACCTGTATGATAGGGTGACTGAAGCTTTCTTT	CASSNLYDRVTEAFF
TRBJ2-1	few	TRBV7-6	NA	TGTGCCAGCAGCTTAGCGCCCCCCCCAGGGTACAATGAGCAGTTCTTC	CASSLAPPPGYNEQFF
TRBJ1-2	NA	TRBV3-1	TRBD1	TGTGCCAGCAGCCTGGACAGGGAGGATGGCTACACCTTC	CASSLDREDGYTF
TRBJ1-1	many	TRBV30	NA	TGTGCCTGGCGGGAGACAGTAATGAACACTGAAGCTTTCTTT	CAWRETVMNTEAFF
TRBJ2-5	NA	TRBV2	TRBD2	TGTGCCAGCAGAGTACTTAGCGGGGGAGGTGGAGAGACCCAGTACTTC	CASRVLSGGGGETQYF
TRBJ1-5	many	TRBV6-5	NA	TGTGCCAGCAGCCAGACCAGACAGTTCAATCAGCCCCAGCATTTT	CASSQTRQFNQPQHF
TRBJ1-5	many	TRBV12-3/TRBV12-4	NA	TGTGCCAGCAGTTTTCGGACGTCTGGACAGCCCCAGCATTTT	CASSFRTSGQPQHF
TRBJ2-3	many	TRBV4-1	NA	TGCGCCAGCAGCCAAGAGGAAGGGGTCAGCTTCACAGATACGCAGTATTTT	CASSQEEGVSFTDTQYF
TRBJ2-3	NA	TRBV7-9	TRBD1	TGTGCCAGCAGCTCGGACAGGGGGGTGAGCACAGATACGCAGTATTTT	CASSSDRGVSTDTQYF
TRBJ2-1	NA	TRBV4-3	TRBD2	TGCGCCAGCAGCCAGGAGCGGGGGGGCTTGTACAATGGGCAGTTCTTC	CASSQERGGLYNGQFF
TRBJ1-5	NA	TRBV28	NA	TGTGCCAGCAGTTTAGACACCTTAAATCAGCCCCAGCATTTT	CASSLDTLNQPQHF
TRBJ1-2	few	TRBV4-3	NA	TGCGCCAGCAGCCAAGATACGACAGCCGGAAGAGATAACTATGGCTACACCTTC	CASSQDTTAGRDNYGYTF
TRBJ2-7	few	TRBV11-2	TRBD2	TGTGCCAGCAGCCCAATGACTAGCGGATACTACGAGCAGTACTTC	CASSPMTSGYYEQYF
TRBJ2-5	many	TRBV2	TRBD1	TGTGCCAGCAGAACGGGACAGGCGGATGAGACCCAGTACTTC	CASRTGQADETQYF
TRBJ1-6	NA	TRBV4-2	TRBD1	TGTGCCAGCAGCCAAGATACAGGGGTGGGCTCACCCCTCCACTTT	CASSQDTGVGSPLHF
TRBJ1-2	few	TRBV29-1	TRBD1	TGCAGCGTTCCATTACGGGACAGGGGACAAACTAACTATGGCTACACCTTC	CSVPLRDRGQTNYGYTF
TRBJ2-3	many	TRBV27	NA	TGTGCCAGCACATTCTCCGCTTTGGATACGCAGTATTTT	CASTFSALDTQYF
TRBJ2-5	many	TRBV13	NA	TGTGCCAGCAGCTACAACTATGGTACAGAGACCCAGTACTTC	CASSYNYGTETQYF
TRBJ1-1	many	TRBV28	NA	TGTGCCAGCAGTTTATTATCTAACACTGAAGCTTTCTTT	CASSLLSNTEAFF
TRBJ2-3	NA	TRBV15	NA	TGTGCCACCAGCGGGGTCGAGCTGGGGGGCTTGGAGACAGATACGCAGTATTTT	CATSGVELGGLETDTQYF
TRBJ1-5	many	TRBV6-2/TRBV6-3	NA	TGTGCCAGCAGTCGACCGTTGCCCCAGCATTTT	CASSRPLPQHF
TRBJ2-1	many	TRBV19	NA	TGTGCCAGTAGTATCGTCAGTGGGAGGGAGCAGTTCTTC	CASSIVSGREQFF
TRBJ2-7	many	TRBV5-5	NA	TGTGCCAGCAGCTTCGGACAGAACACCTACGAGCAGTACTTC	CASSFGQNTYEQYF
TRBJ2-7	NA	TRBV30	NA	TGTGCCTGGAGTGTAGTACCCAGGGAGCCCTACGAGCAGTACTTC	CAWSVVPREPYEQYF
TRBJ2-7	NA	TRBV27	TRBD2	TGTGCCAGCAGTTGGGGCGGGGGTTTCTCCTGCGAGCAGTACTTC	CASSWGGGFSCEQYF
TRBJ1-1	few	TRBV12-3/TRBV12-4	NA	TGTGCCAGCAGTGCTCCCGCCCCTGAAGCTTTCTTT	CASSAPAPEAFF
TRBJ2-5	many	TRBV5-4	NA	TGTGCCAGCAGCCCATCTAAAGGGCGAGAGACCCAGTACTTC	CASSPSKGRETQYF
TRBJ1-4	many	TRBV28	TRBD1	TGTGCCAGCAGTTTACCCCGGACAGGAGATAATGAAAAACTGTTTTTT	CASSLPRTGDNEKLFF
TRBJ2-1	many	TRBV19	NA	TGTGCCAGTAGCTACCCGGGACAATTATCCTACAATGAGCAGTTCTTC	CASSYPGQLSYNEQFF
TRBJ2-2	many	TRBV29-1	NA	TGCAGCGCCGAGGACAGCAACACCGGGGAGCTGTTTTTT	CSAEDSNTGELFF
TRBJ1-5	NA	TRBV11-3	NA	TGTGCCAGCAGCGTTTTGGGGGTGTTCAATCAGCCCCAGCATTTT	CASSVLGVFNQPQHF
TRBJ2-1	many	TRBV9	TRBD1	TGTGCCAGCAGCGTTGGGACAGGGTACAATGAGCAGTTCTTC	CASSVGTGYNEQFF
TRBJ2-2	NA	TRBV7-6	NA	TGTGCCAGCAGCTTAGCGTGGAACAGAGGGATCGGCACCGGGGAGCTGTTTTTT	CASSLAWNRGIGTGELFF
TRBJ2-2	many	TRBV6-5	NA	TGTGCCAGCAGTTACACTAGTACGTCGGCCGGGGAGCTGTTTTTT	CASSYTSTSAGELFF
TRBJ1-6	few	TRBV10-3	NA	TGTGCCATCAGTGATCCAGGGAACGGAAATTCACCCCTCCACTTT	CAISDPGNGNSPLHF
TRBJ2-2	few	TRBV7-9	NA	TGTGCCAGCACCCCACCGGGAACCTACACCGGGGAGCTGTTTTTT	CASTPPGTYTGELFF
TRBJ2-3	few	TRBV9	TRBD2	TGTGCCAGCAGCGTAGCCCAAGCTAGCGGGCCAACAGATACGCAGTATTTT	CASSVAQASGPTDTQYF
TRBJ2-7	NA	TRBV13	NA	TGTGCCAGCAGCAGACGGACAGTTCCCTACGAGCAGTACTTC	CASSRRTVPYEQYF
TRBJ2-3	many	TRBV20-1	NA	TGCAGTGCTAGGGCGCCGGGGGTGGGATCCGGAGATACGCAGTATTTT	CSARAPGVGSGDTQYF
TRBJ2-5	NA	TRBV7-8	NA	TGTGCCAGCAGCTGGCCGGGACTTCACCAAGAGACCCAGTACTTC	CASSWPGLHQETQYF
TRBJ2-5	many	TRBV7-9	NA	TGTGCCAGCAGCCCGGACCGGCAAGAGACCCAGTACTTC	CASSPDRQETQYF
TRBJ1-1	many	TRBV6-2/TRBV6-3	NA	TGTGCCAGCAGAACCCGTGGGGGGACTGAAGCTTTCTTT	CASRTRGGTEAFF
TRBJ2-5	NA	TRBV6-2/TRBV6-3	TRBD2	TGTGCCAGCAGCGCCGGGGGGGGTCAAGAGACCCAGTACTTC	CASSAGGGQETQYF
TRBJ2-3	once	TRBV3-1	NA	TGTGCCAGCAGCCAAGGTTCTGGATTTTACACAGATACGCAGTATTTT	CASSQGSGFYTDTQYF
TRBJ1-1	many	TRBV6-6	NA	TGTGCCAGCAGTCCCTTGCGGCCGGCTTTCTTT	CASSPLRPAFF
TRBJ1-1	NA	TRBV19	NA	TGTGCCAGTAGTATAAAACGGGAAGCTTTCTTT	CASSIKREAFF
TRBJ1-5	many	TRBV20-1	TRBD1	TGCAGTGCTAGCCGGGGGACAGGGGCAAGCAATCAGCCCCAGCATTTT	CSASRGTGASNQPQHF
TRBJ2-1	NA	TRBV4-3	NA	TGCGCCAGCAGCCAAGGAAGGTGGGGAGGCGATGAGCAGCTCTTC	CASSQGRWGGDEQLF
TRBJ1-2	few	TRBV7-9	NA	TGTGCCAGCAGCTTTCCCTCGACGGCCTACTATGGCTACACCTTC	CASSFPSTAYYGYTF
TRBJ2-5	many	TRBV19	NA	TGTGCCAGTAGTACCGGGGGCAGGACATTCGGTGAGACCCAGTACTTC	CASSTGGRTFGETQYF
TRBJ2-3	few	TRBV11-1	NA	TGTGCCAGCAGCTCTAAACTGGCGTTTGCAGATACGCAGTATTTT	CASSSKLAFADTQYF
TRBJ2-7	NA	TRBV6-2/TRBV6-3	NA	TGTGCCAGCAGTTACTCGAAAGGGACGGATAACTCCTACGAGCAGTACTTC	CASSYSKGTDNSYEQYF
TRBJ2-7	many	TRBV6-5	NA	TGTGCCAGCAGTTACTCTGGAGGGGCGTACGACGAGCAGTACTTC	CASSYSGGAYDEQYF
TRBJ2-7	many	TRBV7-9	NA	TGTGCCAGCAGCCCGCGGGCGGAGTCCTACGAGCAGTACTTC	CASSPRAESYEQYF